This T cell receptor beta chain was identified during a study of cytomegalovirus exposure and HLA in healthy donors. Germline lookup yields CDR1 SNHLY and CDR2 FYNNEI. The CDR3 contains 13 residues. Deletions cut 5 bases from V and 5 bases from J, with 10 bases between. This clone occurred a few times. Its antigen remains unidentified. Broader study findings: Accurate predictions that matched the HLA-A and HLA-B alleles of most subjects were reportedly made from TCR beta sequences. TCR beta sequences numbering 16,951 were associated with HLA alleles at 0.05 false discovery rate in a later analysis.

Primers included in the PCR were 60 Vbeta and 13 Jbeta primers. Sequencing was performed with immunoSEQ multiplex PCR; in TCRdb, only in-frame clones are kept and a portion is missing. The sample yields 150,000 to 200,000 clones, approximately 80% seen once. The receptor comes from a woman aged 40 to 50 in good health and CMV-seronegative. The sample comprised PBMCs. This rearrangement joins TRBV2 to TRBJ2-1; TRBD2 is a possible D gene (6 bases). CDR3 DNA: TGTGCCAGCAGTATTAGCGGAGACAATGAGCAGTTCTTC. Its translation: CASSISGDNEQFF.